The clone carrying this T cell receptor beta chain appeared a few times. Its antigen is still unknown. After removal of 2 bases from V and 6 bases from J, the junction contained 4 bases not matched to a gene. The CDR3 sequence is 15 residues long. The germline CDR1 and CDR2 sequences are SGDLS and YYNGEE. The record originates from a study of response to subunit inactivated influenza vaccine. TCRdb passed the RT-PCR reads through MiXCR, listing each CDR3 protein once. The sample carries approximately 700,000 distinct CDR3 sequences, approximately 15% recorded once. Study conclusions and caveats: A suggestion made by the authors is that each seasonal influenza vaccination recruits few new T cells.

This chain joins TRBV9 and TRBJ2-7; 14 bases match TRBD2. The receptor was isolated from a man aged 50-59 years who received an inactivated influenza vaccine. The sequencing used PBMCs from blood, collected about 14 days before vaccination. The CDR3 spells CASSVGLAGGSEQYF. The CDR3 coding sequence is TGTGCCAGCAGCGTTGGACTAGCGGGAGGCAGCGAGCAGTACTTC.